This T cell receptor (beta chain) comes out of a study of T cell responses to AZD1222 COVID-19 vaccine (dated by TCRdb to about 2021). A note on the overall study: Because spike-specific TCR depth and breadth did not differ between the two schedules, AZD1222 recipients who got a second dose at roughly 4 weeks were pooled with those who got a second dose at roughly 12 weeks. Trial participants were enrolled into age subgroups of 18-55, 56-69 and 70-plus years, which contained 148, 28 and 57 TCR-sequenced participants, respectively. A total of 230 to 250 trial participants underwent TCR sequencing, of whom some 210 received two doses of AZD1222 and 26 received two doses of the MenACWY control vaccine. What the research found in general, with its limitations: No day 14 peak-response samples were available, so repertoires were characterized only after the peak T cell response. A significant rise in spike-specific TCR breadth and depth was observed after two AZD1222 doses relative to day 0 and relative to MenACWY recipients. Reportedly, close to half of the unique spike-specific TCRs recognized epitopes lying outside the regions that are mutated in the B.1.351 and B.1.1.7 variants. Conclusions about previously exposed vaccinees are limited because only six or seven AZD1222 recipients were SARS-CoV-2 seropositive at baseline. Participants were mostly white British and included more females than males, and it was suggested by the authors that clonal diversity may have been underestimated. In the small 56-69-year group, the increase in depth fell short of significance, most likely because of low power. The vaccine-associated CD4 TCRs covered the entire spike protein, and the dominant responses fell in regions 160-218 and 743-854.

The CDR3 regions of human TCRbeta chains were subjected to immunosequencing. Turning to the authors' computational methods: TCRs in the repertoires were compared against a reference library of SARS-CoV-2-specific TCRs that had been generated with the MIRA antigen-specificity platform. Breadth was defined as the fraction of unique TCRs that were SARS-CoV-2-associated, and depth was defined as the fraction of total T cells that were SARS-CoV-2-associated. Using the MIRA data, each spike-specific TCR was mapped to the spike region that the TCR reacts to and placed in a CD4 or CD8 class. Log10-transformed breadth and depth values were compared by one-way ANOVA with Sidak's multiple comparisons tests. Entries here come from immuneACCESS through TCRdb and include only in-frame sequences with V and J called. Some clones fail to appear in such tables; in the studies checked, an unresolved V gene covers under half of the shortfall, and the cause of the remainder is unknown. V, J and clone size derive from that table, while D and trimming were established from the DNA sequence. The sample data list about 120,000 clones, and approximately 85% of these were observed just once. Approximately 8.5% of the sample is in the top ten clones.

The junction carries 15 bases between V and J, which are trimmed by 10 bases and 5 bases respectively. CDR1 ENHRY and CDR2 SYGVKD are derived from the germline V gene. The CDR3 numbers 13 residues from cysteine through phenylalanine. Solely the CDR3 DNA is kept, with 39 bases framed from the first base. Comments on this clone: This receptor's antigen is unknown. Per-base quality was not reported, and no clone a single base away is much larger than it.

The sample's time point label, in plain terms: baseline before first vaccination. Vaccinee samples came from UK trials COV001 and COV002, including a single-blind randomized controlled phase 2/3 trial of AZD1222 (ChAdOx1 nCoV-19) in healthy adults. For TCRbeta chain sequencing, PBMC samples from trial participants were taken at day 0 and at day 28 after the second dose. This receptor was identified in an adult in good health. The rearranged chain carries TRBV10-3 and TRBJ2-4, and the D gene may be TRBD2, 6 bases matching. Sequences were derived from peripheral blood, sampled on day 0 of AZD1222 vaccination. The nucleotide sequence is given as TGTGCCACCTGCGGGACGGGGGAAAACATTCAGTACTTC. Protein translation: CATCGTGENIQYF.